This TCR beta chain was sequenced in a study of blood T cell repertoires in COVID-19. Measured with immunoSEQ multiplex PCR; TCRdb has only the in-frame clones, and not every one. Of 150,000 to 200,000 clones detected, more than 65% appear once; the ten largest clones hold more than 9.5%. Germline V gene lookup returns CDR1 SGHDT and CDR2 YYEEEE. Trimming removed 4 bases from V and 4 bases from J; junction bases left unmatched: 4. The CDR3 spans 13 residues. Clinical history as reported by participants underpinned cohort assignment. Either two negative PCRs, clearance, or symptom resolution qualified Cohort 3 donors as recovered. This clone was observed a few times.

This clonotype was sampled from a man in his fifties or sixties who had recovered from COVID-19. The sample was PBMCs or T cells enriched from blood (not recorded which). The chain has TRBV5-6 and TRBJ2-5; TRBD1 matches at 7 bases. The DNA of the CDR3 is TGTGCCAGCAGCGTGGACAGGCCAGAGACCCAGTACTTC. Its protein product is CASSVDRPETQYF.